Listed below are T cell receptor beta chains from one sample, sequenced in a study of long-term antiretroviral therapy in people with HIV. Using immunoSEQ multiplex PCR, the repertoire was profiled, and TCRdb retains in-frame clones only, with some absent. The data hold some 22,000 clones, with about 82% observed a single time. The material was unsorted PBMCs, obtained 1.3 years after starting antiretroviral therapy. The receptor source for this set is a man aged 60 to 69 with HIV. Each CDR3 is given with its conserved first and last residue. A D gene is named only where the DNA matches it firmly. Clone size appears in some rows only: once, few, many, or a class for an expanded clone.

V	length	J	D	size	DNA	CDR3
TRBV10-1	13	TRBJ1-5	NA	NA	TGCGCCAGCAGTGCCAGAGCGGATCAGCCCCAGCATTTT	CASSARADQPQHF
TRBV5-1	16	TRBJ2-3	TRBD2	NA	TGCGCCAGCAGCTTGAGGCTAGCGGGAGACGCAGATACGCAGTATTTT	CASSLRLAGDADTQYF
TRBV5-4	15	TRBJ2-7	TRBD1	NA	TGTGCCAGCACCCTTGCCGGGACAGGCCCTAACGAGCAGTACTTC	CASTLAGTGPNEQYF
TRBV2	13	TRBJ2-7	NA	NA	TGTGCCAGCAGGAAGGGACAAGGCTACGAGCAGTACTTC	CASRKGQGYEQYF
TRBV10-1	17	TRBJ1-2	TRBD1	NA	TGCGCCAGCAGTGGAGGCCCGGGAGCGACAGGGAACTATGGCTACACCTTC	CASSGGPGATGNYGYTF
TRBV7-2	15	TRBJ2-7	TRBD1	NA	TGTGCCAGCAGCCCAACACCGGGACAGTCCTACGAGCAGTACTTC	CASSPTPGQSYEQYF
TRBV29-1	11	TRBJ1-2	NA	NA	TGCAGCGTTGCCCGGGACTTGGGCTACACCTTC	CSVARDLGYTF
TRBV5-8	15	TRBJ1-1	TRBD1	once	TGTGCCAGTTTACGGACAGGGCAAGGGAACACTGAAGCTTTCTTT	CASLRTGQGNTEAFF
TRBV5-5	15	TRBJ1-1	NA	NA	TGTGCCAGCAGCTTGGGCCCAGGGCCGGGCACTGAAGCTTTCTTT	CASSLGPGPGTEAFF
TRBV11-2	14	TRBJ2-7	TRBD1	NA	TGTGCCAGCAGCCCAACAGGGGAGCCCTACGAGCAGTACTTC	CASSPTGEPYEQYF
TRBV5-1	17	TRBJ2-3	TRBD2	NA	TGCGCCAGCAGCCGAGGGACTAGCGGGCGGGGCACAGATACGCAGTATTTT	CASSRGTSGRGTDTQYF
TRBV29-1	14	TRBJ2-1	NA	NA	TGCAGCGTTGAAGAGCAAGGGGGGTGGGATGAGCAGTTCTTC	CSVEEQGGWDEQFF
TRBV5-5	13	TRBJ2-1	NA	NA	TGTGCCAGCAGCTTGGGCAGTTACAATGAGCAGTTCTTC	CASSLGSYNEQFF
TRBV5-1	13	TRBJ2-7	NA	NA	TGCGCCAGCAGTCTTACAGGGTTCTACGAGCAGTACTTC	CASSLTGFYEQYF
TRBV6-5	14	TRBJ1-1	TRBD1	NA	TGTGCCAGCAGGCGGACAGGGCTGAACACTGAAGCTTTCTTT	CASRRTGLNTEAFF
TRBV5-6	18	TRBJ2-7	NA	NA	TGTGCCAGCAGCCAGATTAAGAAGCAGGCTTCGGGGTCCTACGAGCAGTACTTC	CASSQIKKQASGSYEQYF
TRBV18	14	TRBJ2-7	NA	few	TGTGCCAGCTCACCAGTAGGGAACTTCTACGAGCAGTACTTC	CASSPVGNFYEQYF
TRBV6-6	12	TRBJ2-5	NA	NA	TGTGCCAGCAGCAATACCCGAGAGACCCAGTACTTC	CASSNTRETQYF
TRBV7-9	12	TRBJ2-1	NA	NA	TGTGCCAGCAGCTTAGACCGCGATTGGCGGTTCTTC	CASSLDRDWRFF
TRBV6-1	14	TRBJ1-2	NA	NA	TGTGCCAGCAGCAGGGACCGTGATTTTAATGTGTACACCTTC	CASSRDRDFNVYTF
TRBV5-1	14	TRBJ1-2	NA	NA	TGCGCCAGCAGCCCGGGGGGGACGGGCTATGGCTACACCTTC	CASSPGGTGYGYTF
TRBV9	12	TRBJ2-3	NA	NA	TGTGCCAGCAGCGTAGACGCAGATACGCAGTATTTT	CASSVDADTQYF
TRBV11-2	18	TRBJ2-3	NA	once	TGTGCCAGCAGCTTAAGTTTCGGAGAGGGCCCGGCAGGAGATACGCAGTATTTT	CASSLSFGEGPAGDTQYF
TRBV6-5	16	TRBJ2-7	NA	NA	TGTGCCAGCAGTTACGATTTTAGGGGTTCTTACTACGAGCAGTACTTC	CASSYDFRGSYYEQYF
TRBV11-2	16	TRBJ1-2	NA	NA	TGTGCCAGCAGCCCCAGAGGGATCCCAGGGCTCTATGGCTACACCTTC	CASSPRGIPGLYGYTF
TRBV6-5	15	TRBJ1-4	NA	NA	TGTGCCAGCAGTTACTCGCGTGGGAGAGTTGAAAAACTGTTTTTT	CASSYSRGRVEKLFF
TRBV5-1	15	TRBJ1-3	NA	once	TGCGCCAGCGCATTAGGGAGCTTCTCTGGAAACACCATATATTTT	CASALGSFSGNTIYF
TRBV9	13	TRBJ2-2	NA	NA	TGTGCCAGCAGCGTAGGGTTCACCGGGGAGCTGTTTTTT	CASSVGFTGELFF
TRBV14	13	TRBJ1-2	NA	few	TGTGCCAGCAGCCAAGAAGGCATCGTCGGCTACACCTTC	CASSQEGIVGYTF
TRBV5-1	17	TRBJ2-3	NA	NA	TGCGCCAGCAGCTTGGCCGGGCTCTCCCTATCAACAGATACGCAGTATTTT	CASSLAGLSLSTDTQYF
TRBV7-2	13	TRBJ2-5	NA	NA	TGTGCCAGCAGCTTGCGCCTCCAAGAGACCCAGTACTTC	CASSLRLQETQYF
TRBV10-3	14	TRBJ2-7	TRBD1	NA	TGTGCCATCAGCCGCGACAGGGGTTCTGACGAGCAGTACTTC	CAISRDRGSDEQYF
TRBV5-4	15	TRBJ2-2	TRBD2	once	TGTGCCAGCAGCTTACTAGCGGGAGGGGACGGGGAGCTGTTTTTT	CASSLLAGGDGELFF
TRBV19	14	TRBJ1-1	NA	NA	TGTGCCAGTAGGGCGACACCGAAAAACACTGAAGCTTTCTTT	CASRATPKNTEAFF
TRBV30	16	TRBJ2-3	TRBD2	NA	TGTGCCTGGATTCCCACTCTCAGCGGGGCATTAGATACGCAGTATTTT	CAWIPTLSGALDTQYF
TRBV2	15	TRBJ2-7	TRBD2	NA	TGTGCCAGCAGTGAAGGTCTAGCGGGAGTTAACGAGCAGTACTTC	CASSEGLAGVNEQYF
TRBV7-9	13	TRBJ2-2	NA	once	TGTGCCAGCAGCGCCCCCGGCCCCGGGGAGCTGTTTTTT	CASSAPGPGELFF
TRBV4-3	14	TRBJ1-1	NA	NA	TGCGCCAGCAGCCACCCGGACAGAGACACTGAAGCTTTCTTT	CASSHPDRDTEAFF
TRBV29-1	12	TRBJ2-5	NA	NA	TGCAGCGCCTCTGGACATGGGGAGACCCAGTACTTC	CSASGHGETQYF
TRBV21-1	15	TRBJ2-7	NA	NA	TGTGCCAGCAGCCCTCCGGGACAGGGGGCAAGAGGGCAGTACTTC	CASSPPGQGARGQYF
TRBV6-1	15	TRBJ2-7	TRBD1	NA	TGTGCCAGCAGTGAGGGGGACAGGGGCACCTACGAGCAGTACTTC	CASSEGDRGTYEQYF
TRBV4-1	13	TRBJ2-7	NA	NA	TGCGCCAGCAGCCAACAGGCTACCTACGAGCAGTACTTC	CASSQQATYEQYF